This TCR beta chain was identified in a study of blood T cell repertoires in COVID-19. Germline trimming cut 4 bases from V and 5 bases from J; bases unmatched to any gene: 4. Germline V lookup: CDR1 MNHEY, CDR2 SVGEGT. The CDR3 covers 13 residues. Clones were read by immunoSEQ multiplex PCR, and TCRdb kept only the in-frame ones, dropping some. The sample contains some 170,000 clones, about 91% of which appear only once. The sequence was collected from a woman in her forties or fifties with acute or convalescent COVID-19. The specimen was peripheral blood. The chain joins TRBV6-2 or TRBV6-3 to TRBJ2-7; 8 bases line up with TRBD1. The CDR3 nucleotides are TGTGCCAGCAGTTCGGACAGGGAGGACGAGCAGTACTTC. Translating gives CASSSDREDEQYF.